This T cell receptor beta chain stems from a study of OX40 agonist ivuxolimab in advanced cancers. This clone was observed a handful of times. The V gene's germline CDR1 is MDHEN and CDR2 SYDVKM. The CDR3 runs to 15 residues. Trimming took off 6 bases at V and 9 bases at J, with 23 bases between the two ends. The protocol was immunoSEQ multiplex PCR, while the TCRdb copy is restricted to in-frame clones and leaves out a portion. The table shows around 70,000 clones, with 85% occurring only once. Sequenced here: CD4+ or CD8+ T cells sorted from blood, sampled in a trial of the OX40 agonist ivuxolimab. The chain has TRBV28 and TRBJ1-2; weak D call: TRBD1 (5 bases). This TCR was recovered from an adult with an advanced solid tumor such as melanoma, head and neck, liver or kidney cancer. The CDR3: CASREWAGQRDSYTF. Written as DNA, the CDR3 is TGTGCCAGCAGGGAATGGGCAGGGCAACGGGATAGCTACACCTTC.